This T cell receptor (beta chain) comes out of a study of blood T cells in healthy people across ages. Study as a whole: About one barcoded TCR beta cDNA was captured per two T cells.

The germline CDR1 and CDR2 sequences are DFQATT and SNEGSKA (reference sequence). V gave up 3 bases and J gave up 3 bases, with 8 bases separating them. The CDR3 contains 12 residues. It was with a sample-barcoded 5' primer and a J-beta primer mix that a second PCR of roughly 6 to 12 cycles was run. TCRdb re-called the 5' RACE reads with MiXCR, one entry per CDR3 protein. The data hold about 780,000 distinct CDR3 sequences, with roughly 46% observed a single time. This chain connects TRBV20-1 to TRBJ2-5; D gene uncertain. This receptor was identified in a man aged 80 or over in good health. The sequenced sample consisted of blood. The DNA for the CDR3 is TGCAGTGCTAGTAGACCGGAAGAGACCCAGTACTTC. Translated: CSASRPEETQYF.